These T cell receptor beta chains were read from a single sample in a study of cytomegalovirus exposure and HLA in healthy donors. Generated by immunoSEQ multiplex PCR, the TCRdb table keeps only in-frame clones and is missing some. Here the sample spans about 160,000 clones, around 73% being singletons. The specimen sequenced was PBMCs. The source is a male donor in good health and CMV-seronegative. Each CDR3 is given with its conserved first and last residue. The order of the fields is J gene, clone size, D gene, V gene, CDR3 protein, CDR3 DNA. The D gene is left open where the match is weak. The size entry is marked missing in some rows and otherwise reads once, few, many or a size class.

TRBJ2-3,.,TRBD2,TRBV6-5,CASSILAGAGDTQYF,TGTGCCAGCAGTATACTAGCGGGGGCCGGGGATACGCAGTATTTT
TRBJ1-2,.,.,TRBV7-9,CASSLSYGYTF,TGTGCCAGCAGCTTATCATATGGCTACACCTTC
TRBJ2-5,.,.,TRBV5-5,CASSLIGRVKETQYF,TGTGCCAGCAGCTTGATAGGCAGGGTAAAAGAGACCCAGTACTTC
TRBJ2-2,once,.,TRBV5-4,CASSGGQNTGELFF,TGTGCCAGCAGCGGGGGACAGAACACCGGGGAGCTGTTTTTT
TRBJ2-3,.,TRBD2,TRBV6-4,CASSVLAGTDTQYF,TGTGCCAGCAGCGTTCTAGCGGGCACAGATACGCAGTATTTT
TRBJ2-1,.,TRBD1,TRBV5-1,CASSLEGQGFGEQFF,TGCGCCAGCAGCTTGGAGGGACAGGGTTTCGGTGAGCAGTTCTTC
TRBJ2-6,once,.,TRBV7-9,CASTSMPLTNTGANVLTF,TGTGCCAGCACCTCTATGCCCCTGACTAATACTGGGGCCAACGTCCTGACTTTC
TRBJ2-7,.,.,TRBV7-9,CASSFSGGPYEQYF,TGTGCCAGCAGCTTCTCAGGGGGGCCCTACGAGCAGTACTTC
TRBJ1-1,.,TRBD1,TRBV28,CASRGRQGARQAFF,TGTGCCAGCAGAGGAAGACAGGGGGCACGTCAAGCTTTCTTT
TRBJ2-7,.,TRBD1,TRBV5-1,CASSPQDRTYEQYF,TGCGCCAGCAGTCCCCAGGACAGGACCTACGAGCAGTACTTC
TRBJ2-2,few,TRBD2,TRBV6-6,CASSYGAGRVTGELFF,TGTGCCAGCAGTTACGGGGCCGGGAGGGTAACCGGGGAGCTGTTTTTT
TRBJ1-2,few,.,TRBV2,CASSEALRGFGYTF,TGTGCCAGCAGTGAAGCGCTTAGGGGGTTTGGCTACACCTTC
TRBJ1-1,.,.,TRBV14,CASSHGGKNTEAFF,TGTGCCAGCAGCCATGGGGGGAAGAACACTGAAGCTTTCTTT
TRBJ1-5,.,TRBD1,TRBV29-1,CSVGQGYNQPQHF,TGCAGCGTTGGACAGGGTTACAATCAGCCCCAGCATTTT